These 32 T cell receptor beta chains came from one sample sequenced in a study of response to subunit inactivated influenza vaccine. Each CDR3 protein gets one entry after TCRdb re-called the RT-PCR reads with MiXCR. The sample includes roughly 670,000 distinct CDR3 sequences, approximately 15% of them seen just once. Specimen: PBMCs from blood, collected 14 days before vaccination. Receptors were obtained from a man aged 45-65 years who received an inactivated influenza vaccine.

There are a few counts of this clonotype. The chain is built from TRBV20-1 and TRBJ2-5; 10 nucleotides match TRBD1. The CDR3 extends over 15 amino acids. Trimming took 4 bases from V and 0 from J; bases not matched to a gene: 5. Germline lookup yields CDR1 DFQATT and CDR2 SNEGSKA (reference sequence). DNA of the CDR3: TGCAGTGCTACAGGACAGGGGGTTTACCAAGAGACCCAGTACTTC. It translates to CSATGQGVYQETQYF.

This clonotype was picked up a small number of times. The J gene is TRBJ2-5, the V gene TRBV12-3 or TRBV12-4, with TRBD2 matching over 8 bases. The CDR3 loop spans 15 amino acids. The V segment lost 6 bases and the J segment 4 bases; nucleotides outside the gene matches: 10. CDR3 residues: CASRTSGSPGETQYF. In nucleotides, the CDR3 is TGTGCCAGCAGGACAAGCGGGAGTCCGGGAGAGACCCAGTACTTC.

This clonotype was observed a few times. The chain is built from TRBV5-1 and TRBJ1-5, with D perhaps matching TRBD1 (6 bases). The CDR3 consists of 15 residues. Germline values: CDR1 SGHRS, CDR2 YFSETQ. Trimming stripped 5 bases from V and 0 bases from J, with 12 bases between. The CDR3 DNA sequence: TGCGCCAGCAGGGACAGCTTCTATAGCAATCAGCCCCAGCATTTT. It is translated as CASRDSFYSNQPQHF.

The chain recombines TRBV7-9 with TRBJ2-2; the D is unclear. V dropped 2 bases and J dropped 7 bases, with 8 bases sitting between them. This CDR3 spans 13 amino acids. Germline CDR1 and CDR2: SEHNR and FQNEAQ (reference sequence). The CDR3 DNA sequence: TGTGCCAGCAGCTTATTGAGTAACGGGGAGCTGTTTTTT. Translation: CASSLLSNGELFF.

This clonotype was seen a few times. The genes are TRBV5-1 and TRBJ2-7, with 7 bases matching TRBD1. J lost 6 bases, V lost 4 bases, and 13 bases had no gene match. The V gene's germline CDR1 is SGHRS and CDR2 YFSETQ. The CDR3 consists of 15 residues. The CDR3 bases are TGCGCCAGCAGCAGATACGGGACAGCCCGGGGCGAGCAGTACTTC. Protein: CASSRYGTARGEQYF.

This chain links TRBV24-1 with TRBJ2-1; no clear D gene. Trimming pared 3 bases from V and 0 bases from J, leaving 8 bases between. The CDR3 is made up of 15 amino acids. Germline V gene lookup returns CDR1 KGHDR and CDR2 SFDVKD. This chain's CDR3 is CATSDAVSSYNEQFF. CDR3 DNA sequence: TGTGCCACCAGTGATGCGGTGAGCTCCTACAATGAGCAGTTCTTC.

The chain carries TRBV10-3 and TRBJ1-5, with unresolved D. Germline CDR1 and CDR2: ENHRY and SYGVKD. The length of the CDR3 is 13 residues. V was clipped by 0 bases and J by 3 bases, with 3 bases between them. The CDR3 reads CAISESINQPQHF. The CDR3 nucleotides read TGTGCCATCAGTGAGTCTATCAATCAGCCCCAGCATTTT.

This clonotype was recorded a few times. CDR3 protein: CSARGTLGTDTQYF. The CDR3 DNA sequence: TGCAGTGCTAGAGGGACGCTAGGAACAGATACGCAGTATTTT. The chain uses TRBV20-1 and TRBJ2-3, with D unclear. This CDR3 comprises 14 residues. Germline loops: CDR1 DFQATT, CDR2 SNEGSKA (reference sequence). The ends were cut back, 1 base at V and 3 bases at J, with 11 bases in the middle.

This clonotype was observed a few times. The chain couples TRBV28 to TRBJ2-4, with D perhaps matching TRBD1 (6 bases). The V end was cut by 6 bases, the J end by 8 bases, with 17 bases between. The germline V gene has CDR1 MDHEN and CDR2 SYDVKM. The CDR3 sequence is 14 residues long. Here the CDR3 DNA reads TGTGCCAGCAGCGTTACAGGGATAGCTTACATTCAGTACTTC. Translating gives CASSVTGIAYIQYF.

V and J are TRBV9 and TRBJ2-3; D ambiguous. V was pared by 0 bases and J by 2 bases, with 10 bases between. There are 15 residues in the CDR3. Looked up from germline, CDR1 is SGDLS and CDR2 is YYNGEE. CDR3 sequence (DNA): TGTGCCAGCAGCGTAGGTGTGGGCTACACAGATACGCAGTATTTT. It is translated as CASSVGVGYTDTQYF.

Ten or more counts support this clonotype. The chain carries TRBV12-3 or TRBV12-4 and TRBJ2-2; 7 nucleotides align to TRBD1. V shed 5 bases, J shed 5 bases, and the junction held 11 bases outside the gene matches. The CDR3 totals 16 residues. The CDR3 DNA reads as TGTGCCAGCAGTCCCCGCATAACAGGGGCGACCGGGGAGCTGTTTTTT. This encodes CASSPRITGATGELFF.

The chain combines TRBV28 with TRBJ2-7; the match to TRBD1 covers 9 bases. Germline values: CDR1 MDHEN, CDR2 SYDVKM. The CDR3 extends over 14 amino acids. J lost 4 bases, V lost 2 bases, and 3 bases had no gene match. CDR3 DNA sequence: TGTGCCAGCAGTTTACTACAGGGGGCGTACGAGCAGTACTTC. It codes for CASSLLQGAYEQYF.

This clonotype was detected only a few times. The V gene is TRBV20-1, the J gene TRBJ2-7; 7 nucleotides match TRBD2. The CDR3 is made up of 16 amino acids. Germline values: CDR1 DFQATT, CDR2 SNEGSKA (reference sequence). J lost 4 bases, V lost 0 bases, and 12 bases had no gene match. CDR3 coding DNA: TGCAGTGCTAGAGATTCTCGGCGTCTAGCGGCGTACGAGCAGTACTTC. Protein: CSARDSRRLAAYEQYF.

The sample holds a few counts of this clonotype. J is TRBJ1-2 and V is TRBV7-2; no clear D. Germline V gene sequence: CDR1 SGHTA, CDR2 FQGNSA. The CDR3 spans 12 residues. The V gene lost 5 bases and the J gene lost 8 bases, with 12 bases spanning the gap. The CDR3 coding sequence is TGTGCCAGCAGCGCCGAAGTAGGGGGCTACACCTTC. Its protein product is CASSAEVGGYTF.

This clonotype was detected once. This chain uses TRBV4-2 with TRBJ2-3, with 7 bases lining up with TRBD2. Germline values: CDR1 LGHNA, CDR2 YNFKEQ. CDR3 length: 15 residues. After removal of 3 bases from V and 1 base from J, the junction contained 4 bases not matched to a gene. CDR3 region: CASSQAGVGTDTQYF. CDR3 coding DNA: TGTGCCAGCAGCCAGGCGGGAGTGGGCACAGATACGCAGTATTTT.

This clonotype occurred a few times. The V and J genes are TRBV5-1 and TRBJ2-7, with D perhaps TRBD1 (5 bases). This CDR3 contains 14 residues. Trimming removed 4 bases from V and 2 bases from J, with 13 bases in between. Germline loops: CDR1 SGHRS, CDR2 YFSETQ. The CDR3 loop is CASSPDMPPYEQYF. The CDR3 nucleotides read TGCGCCAGCAGCCCGGACATGCCTCCCTACGAGCAGTACTTC. Supplemented by reference TRBV5-1 and TRBJ2-7, the full variable domain reads KAGVTQTPRYLIKTRGQQVTLSCSPISGHRSVSWYQQTPGQGLQFLFEYFSETQRNKGNFPGRFSGRQFSNSRSEMNVSTLELGDSALYLCASSPDMPPYEQYFGPGTRLTVT.

V usage is TRBV20-1 and J usage is TRBJ2-7; D remains unclear. Per germline, CDR1 DFQATT and CDR2 SNEGSKA (reference sequence). The CDR3 totals 11 residues. V was trimmed by 6 bases and J by 4 bases, leaving 10 bases between them. CDR3 sequence (DNA): TGCAGTGCCCCCGGGCCTTACGAGCAGTACTTC. This encodes CSAPGPYEQYF.

The chain couples TRBV27 to TRBJ2-1; TRBD2 matches 9 bases. V lost 6 bases, J lost 0 bases, and 6 bases stayed unmatched. The CDR3 covers 16 residues. Germline V lookup: CDR1 MNHEY, CDR2 SMNVEV (reference sequence). As DNA, the CDR3 is TGTGCCAGCAGGACCAGCGGGGGGTTCTCCTACAATGAGCAGTTCTTC. Amino acid sequence: CASRTSGGFSYNEQFF.

This clonotype has just a few counts. V and J are TRBV20-1 and TRBJ2-5; TRBD2 agrees at 9 bases. The V gene's germline CDR1 is DFQATT and CDR2 SNEGSKA (reference sequence). Trimming at V came to 3 bases and at J to 4 bases, leaving 3 bases not matched to a gene. The CDR3 has 13 amino acids. CDR3 sequence (DNA): TGCAGTGCTAGTCAGGGACTAGCAGAGACCCAGTACTTC. Protein product: CSASQGLAETQYF.

V is TRBV29-1 and J is TRBJ1-1; the D gene is possibly TRBD1 (5 bases). The CDR3 is made up of 13 amino acids. The germline V gene encodes CDR1 SQVTM and CDR2 ANQGSEA. Between the trimmed V and J ends, which lost 7 bases and 2 bases, there was a span of 14 bases. CDR3 region: CSARSGANTEAFF. The CDR3 DNA is TGCAGCGCACGATCCGGGGCAAACACTGAAGCTTTCTTT.

This clonotype was seen once. Possible read error: a much larger clone is one base away. V and J are TRBV10-3 and TRBJ2-1; 9 bases are shared with TRBD2. Germline V gene data show CDR1 as ENHRY and CDR2 as SYGVKD. This CDR3 has 12 amino acids. With V trimmed by 4 bases and J by 10 bases, 2 bases remained unmatched. CDR3 in amino acids: CAISGTSEEQFF. The CDR3 DNA reads as TGTGCCATCAGTGGGACTAGCGAGGAGCAGTTCTTC.

This chain links TRBV7-9 with TRBJ2-2, with unresolved D. V was trimmed by 2 bases and J by 0 bases, leaving 10 bases between them. Germline V gene data show CDR1 as SEHNR and CDR2 as FQNEAQ (reference sequence). The CDR3 totals 16 residues. CDR3 amino acids: CASSLLTSPNTGELFF. The DNA of the CDR3 is TGTGCCAGCAGCTTACTCACCAGTCCGAACACCGGGGAGCTGTTTTTT.

This clonotype was recorded a few times. V usage is TRBV12-3 or TRBV12-4 and J usage is TRBJ2-5; D gene unclear. Trimming left V 3 bases short and J 2 bases short, with 7 bases between. CDR3 length equals 13 residues. In nucleotides, the CDR3 is TGTGCCAGCAGTTTCGGCCTACAAGAGACCCAGTACTTC. Protein: CASSFGLQETQYF.

This chain links TRBV7-9 with TRBJ2-1, with D possibly matching TRBD2 (6 bases). This CDR3 comprises 16 residues. V lost 5 bases, J lost 10 bases, and 24 bases lay in between. CDR1 SEHNR and CDR2 FQNEAQ come from the germline V gene (reference sequence). The CDR3 reads CASSGIPGLPITEQFF. The CDR3 nucleotides are TGTGCCAGCAGCGGGATACCGGGACTCCCTATTACCGAGCAGTTCTTC. Full variable domain (missing parts from reference TRBV7-9 and TRBJ2-1): DTGVSQNPRHKITKRGQNVTFRCDPISEHNRLYWYRQTLGQGPEFLTYFQNEAQLEKSRLLSDRFSAERPKGSFSTLEIQRTEQGDSAMYLCASSGIPGLPITEQFFGPGTRLTVL.

J is TRBJ2-5 and V is TRBV6-2 or TRBV6-3, with D hard to call. The CDR3 contains 15 residues. V lost 2 bases and J 5 bases, leaving 15 bases between the germline ends. In germline, CDR1 is MNHEY, CDR2 SVGEGT. CDR3 sequence: CASSYRDTLRETQYF. The CDR3 DNA is TGTGCCAGCAGTTACCGAGACACCCTCAGGGAGACCCAGTACTTC.

The chain uses TRBV5-1 and TRBJ2-7, with D tentatively TRBD2 (6 bases). Germline assignment: CDR1 SGHRS and CDR2 YFSETQ. Trimming stripped 0 bases from V and 2 bases from J, with 12 bases between. The CDR3 covers 15 residues. Here the CDR3 DNA reads TGCGCCAGCAGCTTGGGGGACTCCTATACCTACGAGCAGTACTTC. It yields the protein CASSLGDSYTYEQYF.

This clonotype has more than one count but fewer than ten. This chain links TRBV2 with TRBJ1-5; a weak D match, TRBD1 (5 bases). The CDR3 contains 14 residues. V was clipped by 4 bases and J by 7 bases, with 14 bases between them. Germline lookup yields CDR1 SNHLY and CDR2 FYNNEI. CDR3 sequence: CASSASSGNQPQHF. CDR3 nucleotide sequence: TGTGCCAGCAGTGCCTCCTCAGGGAACCAGCCCCAGCATTTT.

This clonotype has only a few counts. The genes are TRBV20-1 and TRBJ2-1, with TRBD2 identical over 13 bases. After removal of 6 bases from V and 7 bases from J, the junction contained 9 bases not matched to a gene. From germline, CDR1 is DFQATT and CDR2 SNEGSKA (reference sequence). This CDR3 is 15 amino acids long. CDR3 bases: TGCAGTGCAACCAGGACTAGCGGGAGCCGGAATGAGCAGTTCTTC. Translated: CSATRTSGSRNEQFF.

The chain uses TRBV30 and TRBJ1-1; D might be TRBD1 (5 bases). Germline V gene data show CDR1 as GTSNPN and CDR2 as SVGIG (reference sequence). The CDR3 is made up of 13 amino acids. Deletions cut 4 bases from V and 0 bases from J, with 9 bases between. CDR3 DNA: TGTGCCTGGACCATAGGGGTGAACACTGAAGCTTTCTTT. This encodes CAWTIGVNTEAFF.

The DNA for the CDR3 is TGTGCCAGCAGTCCCCTAAGGGTTGACAGTTCCTACGAGCAGTACTTC. It translates to CASSPLRVDSSYEQYF. V is TRBV27 and J is TRBJ2-7; TRBD1 is a possible D gene (5 bases). Germline CDR1 is MNHEY and CDR2 is SMNVEV (reference sequence). The CDR3 loop spans 16 amino acids. Trimming took off 5 bases at V and 1 base at J, with 18 bases between the two ends.

This clonotype turned up a few times. The chain has TRBV6-4 and TRBJ2-7, with D possibly TRBD2 on 6 matching bases. The CDR3 sequence is 13 residues long. The germline V and J ends were trimmed by 10 bases and 4 bases, with 17 bases remaining between them. CDR1 is MRHNA, CDR2 SNTAGT, per germline. The CDR3 DNA reads as TGTGCCACCCCGGGACCGGGAGTGTACGAGCAGTACTTC. Its translation: CATPGPGVYEQYF.

This clonotype was found a few times. The chain combines TRBV2 with TRBJ2-2, with 8 bases matching TRBD2. J gave up 7 bases and V 4 bases, and 2 bases lay outside the gene matches. Germline V CDR1 and CDR2: SNHLY, FYNNEI. This CDR3 comprises 13 residues. CDR3 region: CASSAGLGGELFF. In nucleotides, the CDR3 is TGTGCCAGCAGTGCGGGACTAGGCGGGGAGCTGTTTTTT.